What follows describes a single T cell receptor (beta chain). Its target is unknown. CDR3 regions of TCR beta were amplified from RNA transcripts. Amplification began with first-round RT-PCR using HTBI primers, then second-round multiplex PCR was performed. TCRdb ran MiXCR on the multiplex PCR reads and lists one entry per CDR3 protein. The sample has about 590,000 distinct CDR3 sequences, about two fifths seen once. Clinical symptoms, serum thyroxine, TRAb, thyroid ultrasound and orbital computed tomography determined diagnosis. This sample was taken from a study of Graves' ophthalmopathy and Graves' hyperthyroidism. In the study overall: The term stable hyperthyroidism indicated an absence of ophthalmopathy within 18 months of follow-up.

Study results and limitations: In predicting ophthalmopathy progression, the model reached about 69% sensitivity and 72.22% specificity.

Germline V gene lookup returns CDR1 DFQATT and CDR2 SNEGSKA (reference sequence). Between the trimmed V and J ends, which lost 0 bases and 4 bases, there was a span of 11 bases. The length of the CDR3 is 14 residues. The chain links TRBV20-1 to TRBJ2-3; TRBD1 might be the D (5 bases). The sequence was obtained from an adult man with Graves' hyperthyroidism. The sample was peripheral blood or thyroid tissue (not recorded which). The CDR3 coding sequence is TGCAGTGCTAGAGACCCTGCCAGGGCAGATACGCAGTATTTT. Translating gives CSARDPARADTQYF.